This entry describes one TCR beta chain. The antigen is unknown. The data originate from a study of early stage breast cancer tumors. Background on the study: Among roughly 12 ER+/PR+/HER2- tumors, eight were ductal, four lobular. Study results and limitations: Bulk DNA sequencing of unsorted cells missed chain pairing and markers. Compared with adjacent normal breast, tumors showed roughly 2.5-fold denser, more clonal T cells. Tumor and normal breast were distinguished via blood comparison in about 90% of the 16 patients.

Only in-frame clones appear in the TCRdb table, and some are missing; sequencing was by immunoSEQ multiplex PCR. The table has about 70,000 clones, 65% to 85% seen once. Trimming took off 1 base at V and 0 bases at J, with 10 bases between the two ends. In germline, CDR1 is MDHEN, CDR2 SYDVKM. This CDR3 has 17 residues. Sequenced material: blood. The rearrangement uses TRBV28 and TRBJ2-6; no reliable D call. The sequence was collected from a person aged 35 to 50 with breast cancer. This CDR3 is CASSLSGTISGANVLTF. The CDR3 coding sequence is TGTGCCAGCAGTTTATCAGGCACCATCTCTGGGGCCAACGTCCTGACTTTC.